This TCR beta chain was observed in a study of regulatory T cells in long-lasting Graves disease. Study results and limitations: Thyroid tissue was not sampled; only peripheral blood was. There was favoring of TRBV28, TRBJ1-2 and TRBJ2-5 in persistent disease.

For this clonotype: Its antigen is unknown.

The sample's time point: persistent/refractory GD, antithyroid drugs over 5 years with positive TRAb. RNA extracted from PBMCs served as the sequencing template. A nine-milliliter sample of peripheral blood was drawn into EDTA tubes. CDR3-region Arm-PCR and iRepertoire HTBI primers produced the TCR beta libraries. Each CDR3 protein gets one entry after TCRdb re-called the multiplex PCR reads with MiXCR. This table has 250,000 to 300,000 distinct CDR3 sequences, 22% appearing once. J lost 5 bases, V lost 4 bases, and 8 bases had no gene match. The CDR3 extends over 15 amino acids. Germline lookup yields CDR1 SGHAT and CDR2 FQNNGV.

Sequencing was performed on peripheral blood mononuclear cells (PBMCs), taken when the disease was refractory, from a patient treated with antithyroid drugs. The gene calls are TRBV11-2 and TRBJ2-7; TRBD2 aligns across 10 bases. The TCR originated in a female donor with Graves disease. CDR3 sequence: CASSSSAGGPHEQYF. The CDR3 DNA reads TGTGCCAGCAGCTCCTCAGCGGGAGGGCCCCACGAGCAGTACTTC.